Each of the 9 T cell receptor beta chains below was sequenced from the same sample in a study of cytomegalovirus exposure and HLA in healthy donors. The assay was immunoSEQ multiplex PCR, and TCRdb's table has in-frame clones only and misses some. Among tens of thousands of clones listed, roughly 93% were seen once. Sequenced sample: PBMCs. These receptors were taken from a woman in her twenties or thirties in good health and CMV-seronegative.

This clone was seen just once. The CDR3 sequence: CASSLRLAGSQETQYF. CDR3 nucleotides: TGTGCCAGCAGCTTAAGGCTAGCGGGGAGCCAAGAGACCCAGTACTTC. J is TRBJ2-5 and V is TRBV7-3; 9 positions agree with TRBD2. After removal of 1 base from V and 1 base from J, the junction contained 4 bases not matched to a gene. The CDR3 consists of 16 residues. Per germline, CDR1 SGHTA and CDR2 FQGTGA.

The chain recombines TRBV30 with TRBJ2-1, with D tentatively TRBD2 (5 bases). CDR1 GTSNPN and CDR2 SVGIG come from the germline V gene (reference sequence). With 4 bases removed from V and 9 bases from J, the gap between germline ends came to 25 bases. CDR3 length equals 16 residues. For the CDR3, the DNA is TGTGCCTGGACGCCACTCGCGAGGGCCCCTCTTGGTGAGCAGTTCTTC. It specifies CAWTPLARAPLGEQFF.

V gene TRBV6-1 combines with J gene TRBJ1-5; TRBD1 matches at 8 bases. CDR1 and CDR2 from the germline V gene are MNHNS and SASEGT. This CDR3 spans 14 amino acids. The V gene end was trimmed by 6 bases and the J gene end by 4 bases; junction bases not matched to a gene: 5. CDR3: CASRRQGTNQPQHF. The CDR3 coding sequence is TGTGCCAGCAGACGACAGGGGACTAATCAGCCCCAGCATTTT.

The CDR3: CASNKGQNNEKLFF. CDR3 nucleotide sequence: TGTGCCAGCAACAAGGGGCAGAATAATGAAAAACTGTTTTTT. The chain joins TRBV4-2 to TRBJ1-4; TRBD1 is a possible D gene (5 bases). Per the germline V gene, CDR1 is LGHNA and CDR2 is YNFKEQ. There are 14 residues in the CDR3. V gave up 7 bases and J gave up 4 bases, with 13 bases separating them.

The rearrangement joins TRBV7-9 to TRBJ1-1; D is unclear. Looked up from germline, CDR1 is SEHNR and CDR2 is FQNEAQ (reference sequence). The CDR3 is 14 residues long. V was cut by 6 bases and J by 1 base, with 12 bases left in between. The CDR3: CASSDGLGNTEAFF. For the CDR3, the DNA is TGTGCCAGCAGTGACGGGTTGGGGAACACTGAAGCTTTCTTT.

This chain joins TRBV9 and TRBJ2-7, with D possibly matching TRBD1 (6 bases). CDR3 size: 14 residues. Per germline, CDR1 SGDLS and CDR2 YYNGEE. Trimming removed 3 bases at V and 3 bases at J, with 13 bases between. CDR3 residues: CASSARGRDYEQYF. The CDR3 DNA sequence: TGTGCCAGCAGCGCCAGGGGACGAGACTACGAGCAGTACTTC.

The genes are TRBV6-1 and TRBJ2-7; 10 bases match TRBD2. The CDR3 contains 16 residues. From germline, CDR1 is MNHNS and CDR2 SASEGT. V lost 2 bases to trimming and J lost 3 bases; unmatched junction nucleotides: 7. The CDR3 region is CASSESVAGGVYEQYF. As DNA, the CDR3 is TGTGCCAGCAGTGAATCCGTAGCGGGAGGAGTCTACGAGCAGTACTTC.

The gene calls are TRBV28 and TRBJ1-5, with D possibly TRBD1 on 6 matching bases. CDR1 and CDR2 from the germline V gene are MDHEN and SYDVKM. There are 14 residues in the CDR3. Trimming pared 8 bases from V and 7 bases from J, leaving 18 bases between. CDR3 DNA: TGTGCCAGCCGCAGAGGGGGGGGAACGCAGCCCCAGCATTTT. Amino acid sequence: CASRRGGGTQPQHF.

The chain recombines TRBV5-6 with TRBJ1-4, with D uncertain. V was cut by 4 bases and J by 8 bases, with 15 bases left in between. The CDR3 has 14 residues. Looked up from germline, CDR1 is SGHDT and CDR2 is YYEEEE. The CDR3 coding sequence is TGTGCCAGCAGCGCCGCGGGAGATTGGGAAAAACTGTTTTTT. Protein product: CASSAAGDWEKLFF.